The 26 T cell receptor beta chains listed next were all sequenced from one sample in a study of follicular helper T cells after annual influenza vaccination. Indicated time point: 2015-2016 season, 7 days after influenza vaccination. Using immunoSEQ multiplex PCR, the repertoire was profiled, and TCRdb retains in-frame clones only, with some absent. The repertoire consists of 5,500 to 7,500 clones, with about 85% occurring once and the leading ten covering approximately 0.58%. The sequencing here drew on CXCR5- memory CD4+ T cells sorted from blood, taken 7 days after influenza vaccination. These receptors came from an adult who received the influenza vaccine.

This chain uses TRBV7-5 with TRBJ2-3; the D call of TRBD2 is as the table states it, not checked on the DNA. TRBV7-5 is termed a pseudogene. The CDR3 has 17 residues. CDR3: CARSHDSSGALTDTQYF. CDR3 nucleotide sequence: TGTGCCAGAAGCCATGACTCTAGCGGGGCCCTCACAGATACGCAGTATTTT.

J is TRBJ1-3 and V is TRBV2; the D is unclear. V was cut by 4 bases and J by 0 bases, with 4 bases left in between. Germline lookup yields CDR1 SNHLY and CDR2 FYNNEI. This CDR3 is built from 13 residues. CDR3 sequence: CASSAVSGNTIYF. DNA for the CDR3: TGTGCCAGCAGTGCCGTCTCTGGAAACACCATATATTTT. Based on the CDR3 plus reference TRBV2 and TRBJ1-3, the full variable domain is EPEVTQTPSHQVTQMGQEVILRCVPISNHLYFYWYRQILGQKVEFLVSFYNNEISEKSEIFDDQFSVERPDGSNFTLKIRSTKLEDSAMYFCASSAVSGNTIYFGEGSWLTVV.

This sequence joins TRBV10-3 and TRBJ2-3, with 7 bases aligning to TRBD2. CDR3 length: 14 residues. Germline V gene lookup returns CDR1 ENHRY and CDR2 SYGVKD. With V trimmed by 11 bases and J by 4 bases, 12 bases remained unmatched. CDR3 sequence: CAGGEGRASDTQYF. For the CDR3, the DNA is TGTGCCGGGGGGGAGGGGCGAGCGTCAGATACGCAGTATTTT.

This clone was found a few times. The chain couples TRBV2 to TRBJ2-7, with D possibly matching TRBD2 (5 bases). The germline V gene has CDR1 SNHLY and CDR2 FYNNEI. V was shortened by 4 bases and J by 5 bases, with 15 bases between the two germline ends. The CDR3 length is 14 residues. This chain's CDR3 is CASSVSSLKDEQYF. The CDR3 DNA follows: TGTGCCAGCAGTGTCTCTAGCTTAAAGGACGAGCAGTACTTC.

V gene TRBV2 combines with J gene TRBJ2-1, with 7 bases aligning to TRBD2. Trimming at V came to 5 bases and at J to 7 bases, leaving 11 bases not matched to a gene. Per the germline V gene, CDR1 is SNHLY and CDR2 is FYNNEI. CDR3 length: 15 residues. In nucleotides, the CDR3 is TGTGCCAGCAGTCCCTCGGTTGGGGGGGAGAATGAGCAGTTCTTC. The encoded protein is CASSPSVGGENEQFF.

The chain carries TRBV20-1 and TRBJ2-5; TRBD1 aligns across 7 bases. V lost 6 bases to trimming and J lost 2 bases; unmatched junction nucleotides: 0. This CDR3 contains 11 residues. The germline CDR1 and CDR2 sequences are DFQATT and SNEGSKA (reference sequence). The CDR3, as DNA: TGCAGTGCGACAGGGCAAGAGACCCAGTACTTC. Its translation is CSATGQETQYF.

This clone appeared a few times. V is TRBV6-6 and J is TRBJ1-5; 7 bases are shared with TRBD1. The CDR3 spans 14 residues. Germline lookup yields CDR1 MNHNY and CDR2 SVGAGI (reference sequence). After removal of 9 bases from V and 4 bases from J, the junction contained 9 bases not matched to a gene. The CDR3 DNA sequence: TGTGCCAGTCTCCCGGACAGGCGGAATCAGCCCCAGCATTTT. It translates to CASLPDRRNQPQHF.

The rearrangement uses TRBV5-5 and TRBJ1-3; 9 bases fit TRBD1. The V gene's germline CDR1 is SGHKS and CDR2 YYEKEE (reference sequence). J lost 3 bases, V lost 5 bases, and 12 bases had no gene match. CDR3 length: 17 amino acids. The CDR3: CASSSRPGQGSGNTIYF. The CDR3 DNA reads as TGTGCCAGCAGTTCTCGACCGGGACAGGGAAGTGGAAACACCATATATTTT.

A note on this clone: A read error may account for a junction end that differs from germline. This sequence joins TRBV6-1 and TRBJ2-2; 10 bases line up with TRBD2. The CDR3 extends over 14 amino acids. Germline CDR1 is MNHNS and CDR2 is SASEGT. CDR3 residues: CASNEAGGPGELFF. The CDR3 DNA sequence: TGTGCCAGCAATGAAGCGGGAGGGCCCGGGGAGCTGTTTTTT.

This clone came up once. V and J are TRBV5-1 and TRBJ1-3; TRBD1 matches 9 bases. Unmatched junction bases numbered 9, after V lost 3 bases and J lost 2 bases. CDR1 and CDR2 (germline): SGHRS, YFSETQ. This CDR3 contains 17 residues. CDR3 region: CASSSELQGAPGNTIYF. The CDR3 DNA reads as TGCGCCAGCAGCTCGGAACTACAGGGGGCTCCTGGAAACACCATATATTTT.

The chain is built from TRBV2 and TRBJ1-5, with D maybe TRBD1 (6 bases). Trimming pared 6 bases from V and 2 bases from J, leaving 11 bases between. CDR1 and CDR2 from the germline V gene are SNHLY and FYNNEI. This CDR3 has 14 residues. In DNA, the CDR3 is TGTGCCAGCAGCGCAGGGGAGGGCAATCAGCCCCAGCATTTT. It is translated as CASSAGEGNQPQHF. Based on the CDR3 plus reference TRBV2 and TRBJ1-5, the full variable domain is EPEVTQTPSHQVTQMGQEVILRCVPISNHLYFYWYRQILGQKVEFLVSFYNNEISEKSEIFDDQFSVERPDGSNFTLKIRSTKLEDSAMYFCASSAGEGNQPQHFGDGTRLSIL.

The chain recombines TRBV25-1 with TRBJ2-1; 11 nucleotides agree with TRBD2. CDR1 is MGHDK, CDR2 SYGVNS, per germline. J gave up 4 bases and V 6 bases, and 5 bases lay outside the gene matches. The CDR3 totals 15 residues. The CDR3 coding sequence is TGTGCCAGCAGGTTAGCGGGAGGGCCGTACAATGAGCAGTTCTTC. Amino acids: CASRLAGGPYNEQFF. The full variable domain, its missing parts supplied by reference TRBV25-1 and TRBJ2-1, is EADIYQTPRYLVIGTGKKITLECSQTMGHDKMYWYQQDPGMELHLIHYSYGVNSTEKGDLSSESTVSRIRTEHFPLTLESARPSHTSQYLCASRLAGGPYNEQFFGPGTRLTVL.

The rearrangement joins TRBV5-1 to TRBJ2-5; 9 bases align to TRBD1. The V segment lost 4 bases and the J segment 1 base; nucleotides outside the gene matches: 14. The CDR3 extends over 18 amino acids. The germline V gene has CDR1 SGHRS and CDR2 YFSETQ. CDR3 sequence (DNA): TGCGCCAGCAGCCGTTCGACCGGGACAGGGTATGGCCAAGAGACCCAGTACTTC. This encodes CASSRSTGTGYGQETQYF.

The chain recombines TRBV11-2 with TRBJ2-5; perhaps TRBD2 as D (6 bases). V lost 5 bases and J 5 bases, leaving 12 bases between the germline ends. The CDR3 is 13 amino acids. Germline lookup yields CDR1 SGHAT and CDR2 FQNNGV. The CDR3 bases are TGTGCCAGCAGCGAAGCGGGTGGGGAGACCCAGTACTTC. Its protein is CASSEAGGETQYF.

The rearrangement joins TRBV30 to TRBJ2-7, with TRBD2 matching over 12 bases. The ends lost 2 bases at V and 6 bases at J; junction bases unmatched: 2. There are 13 residues in the CDR3. The V gene's germline CDR1 is GTSNPN and CDR2 SVGIG (reference sequence). The CDR3, as DNA: TGTGCCTGGAGTTTACTAGCGGGAGGCGAGCAGTACTTC. Its protein is CAWSLLAGGEQYF.

J is TRBJ2-2 and V is TRBV27; a possible D gene is TRBD1 (5 bases). This CDR3 has 15 residues. Between the trimmed V and J ends, which lost 5 bases and 3 bases, there was a span of 13 bases. Germline values: CDR1 MNHEY, CDR2 SMNVEV (reference sequence). The CDR3 bases are TGTGCCAGCAGTATAGATCCCAGGGACACCGGGGAGCTGTTTTTT. This codes for CASSIDPRDTGELFF.

This chain joins TRBV5-8 and TRBJ2-1; 12 bases line up with TRBD2. The CDR3 runs to 19 residues. J was trimmed by 0 bases and V by 4 bases; bases with no gene match: 11. Germline V lookup: CDR1 SGHTS, CDR2 YDEGEE. CDR3 bases: TGTGCCAGCAGCGTTACCGGGACTAGCGGGTATAGCTCCTACAATGAGCAGTTCTTC. Its protein is CASSVTGTSGYSSYNEQFF.

This clone appeared once. The chain links TRBV5-5 to TRBJ2-3; D may be TRBD2 (5 bases). Germline loops: CDR1 SGHKS, CDR2 YYEKEE (reference sequence). The CDR3 consists of 12 residues. V was shortened by 0 bases and J by 9 bases, with 8 bases between the two germline ends. CDR3 DNA sequence: TGTGCCAGCAGCTTGGGGACGGGAACGCAGTATTTT. As protein: CASSLGTGTQYF.

The chain couples TRBV30 to TRBJ2-6; D is perhaps TRBD1 or TRBD2 (7 bases each). The CDR3 extends over 16 amino acids. V lost 3 bases, J lost 4 bases, and 16 bases lay in between. Germline CDR1 and CDR2: GTSNPN and SVGIG (reference sequence). Written as DNA, the CDR3 is TGTGCCTGGAGCCGTCAGGGGGGGCTCGGGGCCAACGTCCTGACTTTC. Protein product: CAWSRQGGLGANVLTF.

The rearrangement uses TRBV12-2 and TRBJ1-5; the listed D gene, TRBD1, was not tested against the DNA. TRBV12-2 is given as a pseudogene. This CDR3 is built from 15 residues. CDR3 nucleotide sequence: TGTGCAAGTCGCTCAGGGGACAGTGGAAATCAGCCCCAGCATTTT. Encoded protein: CASRSGDSGNQPQHF.

The CDR3 here is CASSEQGQSAGELFF. DNA for the CDR3: TGTGCCAGCTCAGAACAGGGGCAATCGGCCGGGGAGCTGTTTTTT. This chain uses TRBV18 with TRBJ2-2; 7 nucleotides align to TRBD1. From germline, CDR1 is KGHSH and CDR2 LQKENI. This CDR3 has 15 residues. Trimming removed 5 bases from V and 6 bases from J; junction bases left unmatched: 9.

The table lists this clone with a count of one. This chain uses TRBV2 with TRBJ1-4, with D hard to call. CDR1 and CDR2 (germline): SNHLY, FYNNEI. V lost 1 base, J lost 4 bases, and 10 bases lay in between. The CDR3 has 15 residues. As DNA, the CDR3 is TGTGCCAGCAGTGAAGAGACCAACCTTAATGAAAAACTGTTTTTT. It is translated as CASSEETNLNEKLFF.

This clone was detected once. The chain employs TRBV5-1 and TRBJ1-4; TRBD1 agrees at 7 bases. CDR1 and CDR2 (germline): SGHRS, YFSETQ. The V segment lost 0 bases and the J segment 4 bases; nucleotides outside the gene matches: 3. The length of the CDR3 is 15 residues. The CDR3: CASSLGDRDNEKLFF. The DNA for the CDR3 is TGCGCCAGCAGCTTGGGGGACAGAGATAATGAAAAACTGTTTTTT.

The V and J genes are TRBV27 and TRBJ1-5, with unresolved D. The CDR3 contains 12 residues. CDR1 MNHEY and CDR2 SMNVEV come from the germline V gene (reference sequence). V lost 6 bases, J lost 7 bases, and 10 bases lay in between. CDR3 amino acids: CASRSGRQPQHF. The CDR3 bases are TGTGCCAGCAGATCGGGTAGGCAGCCCCAGCATTTT.

This chain connects TRBV23-1 to TRBJ2-3; D may correspond to TRBD1 or TRBD2 (5 bases each). TRBV23-1 is assigned to the ORF class and has an uncertain function. The CDR3 contains 16 residues. V shed 10 bases and J shed 0 bases, with 20 bases lying between them. The CDR3 coding sequence is TGCGCCATTCCGCACGGGGCAGGGTCAAGCACAGATACGCAGTATTTT. This sequence encodes CAIPHGAGSSTDTQYF.

The chain carries TRBV10-3 and TRBJ2-7, with a weak D call TRBD1 (6 bases). This CDR3 contains 14 residues. Trimming left V 4 bases short and J 2 bases short, with 12 bases between. Looked up from germline, CDR1 is ENHRY and CDR2 is SYGVKD. The CDR3 DNA reads as TGTGCCATCAGTGGGGGAGCAGGGGCCTACGAGCAGTACTTC. It codes for CAISGGAGAYEQYF.